Presented here are 18 T cell receptor beta chains from one specimen sequenced in a study of T cell responses to AZD1222 COVID-19 vaccine. Sequencing used immunoSEQ multiplex PCR; TCRdb keeps in-frame clones, though not all of them. The data hold some 92,000 clones, with over 80% observed a single time. The sample here was peripheral blood, taken on day 0 of AZD1222 vaccination. The receptors were sampled from an adult in good health.

V gene TRBV5-4 combines with J gene TRBJ1-3; D gene unclear. Germline CDR1 SGHNT, CDR2 YYREEE (reference sequence). V lost 7 bases, J lost 4 bases, and 12 bases lay in between. CDR3 length: 13 residues. The CDR3 sequence: CASSTVGGNTIYF. CDR3 in DNA: TGTGCCAGCTCGACGGTCGGCGGAAACACCATATATTTT.

The J gene is TRBJ2-2, the V gene TRBV9, with unresolved D. There are 14 residues in the CDR3. V lost 1 base and J 4 bases, leaving 8 bases between the germline ends. CDR1 and CDR2 (germline): SGDLS, YYNGEE. CDR3 protein: CASSVSPVTGELFF. The CDR3 bases are TGTGCCAGCAGCGTAAGTCCAGTCACCGGGGAGCTGTTTTTT. Drawing the rest from reference TRBV9 and TRBJ2-2, the complete variable domain is DSGVTQTPKHLITATGQRVTLRCSPRSGDLSVYWYQQSLDQGLQFLIQYYNGEERAKGNILERFSAQQFPDLHSELNLSSLELGDSALYFCASSVSPVTGELFFGEGSRLTVL.

The CDR3 region has the DNA TGTGCCAGCCGCCCAGGGACTAGCGCGTACAATGAGCAGTTCTTC. Residues: CASRPGTSAYNEQFF. This sequence joins TRBV7-2 and TRBJ2-1; 10 bases fit TRBD2. In germline, CDR1 is SGHTA, CDR2 FQGNSA. Trimming cost V 8 bases and J 4 bases; bases outside gene matches: 8. The CDR3 runs 15 residues.

This chain joins TRBV7-8 and TRBJ1-4; possibly TRBD1 for D (6 bases). This CDR3 region has 14 residues. CDR1 is SGHVS, CDR2 FQNEAQ, per germline. Deletions cut 7 bases from V and 3 bases from J, with 12 bases between. CDR3 in DNA: TGTGCCAGCAAGAAGGGGGGGGCTAATGAAAAACTGTTTTTT. It specifies CASKKGGANEKLFF.

V and J are TRBV5-8 and TRBJ2-1; the D gene is possibly TRBD2 (6 bases). Germline V CDR1 and CDR2: SGHTS, YDEGEE. The V end was cut by 4 bases, the J end by 8 bases, with 22 bases between. The CDR3 totals 16 residues. CDR3 amino acids: CASSPRLVQGTDEQFF. In DNA form, the CDR3 reads TGTGCCAGCAGCCCGCGACTAGTTCAGGGTACGGATGAGCAGTTCTTC.

The CDR3 coding sequence is TGTGCCAGTAGTATTTGGCAGGGGGCAGGCTATGGCTACACCTTC. Amino acids: CASSIWQGAGYGYTF. The V and J genes are TRBV19 and TRBJ1-2; 8 bases match TRBD1. The CDR3 has 15 amino acids. The ends lost 3 bases at V and 4 bases at J; junction bases unmatched: 7. The germline CDR1 and CDR2 sequences are LNHDA and SQIVND (reference sequence).

The rearrangement uses TRBV2 and TRBJ1-1; D is possibly TRBD1 (6 bases). This CDR3 comprises 14 residues. V lost 7 bases to trimming and J lost 4 bases, with 16 bases between them. Germline V CDR1 and CDR2: SNHLY, FYNNEI. CDR3 DNA: TGTGCCAGCAAGGGTGGGGGGCGAGGCACTGAAGCTTTCTTT. Amino acid sequence: CASKGGGRGTEAFF.

The chain links TRBV2 to TRBJ2-7; no reliable D call. Germline assignment: CDR1 SNHLY and CDR2 FYNNEI. The CDR3 length is 13 residues. Trimming shortened V by 0 bases and J by 3 bases, and 6 bases separated the two germline ends. The CDR3 bases are TGTGCCAGCAGTGAAGCGGCGGACTACGAGCAGTACTTC. This sequence encodes CASSEAADYEQYF.

Worth noting for this clone: One end of the junction varies from germline; a read error may be responsible. V gene TRBV7-7 combines with J gene TRBJ2-5; D not certain. The CDR3 has 15 residues. Germline CDR1 is SSHAT and CDR2 is FNYEAQ (reference sequence). The CDR3 nucleotides read TGTGCTAGCAGCTTAGCTGGCTGGCTCCAAGAGACCCAGTACTTC. It yields the protein CASSLAGWLQETQYF.

This clone was observed once. The chain joins TRBV5-1 to TRBJ2-7; 7 bases are a match to TRBD1. In germline, CDR1 is SGHRS, CDR2 YFSETQ. The CDR3 covers 14 residues. The V segment lost 0 bases and the J segment 3 bases; nucleotides outside the gene matches: 3. The CDR3, as DNA: TGCGCCAGCAGCTTGGCCGGGACAGTCTACGAGCAGTACTTC. Translated, it gives CASSLAGTVYEQYF.

The chain couples TRBV11-3 to TRBJ2-5; TRBD1 or TRBD2 may be the D gene (5 bases each). The CDR3 sequence is 14 residues long. The V end was cut by 1 base, the J end by 4 bases, with 10 bases between. CDR1 and CDR2 (germline): SGHNT, YENEEA. The CDR3 sequence: CASSLGGPSETQYF. Written as DNA, the CDR3 is TGTGCCAGCAGCTTAGGGGGACCATCAGAGACCCAGTACTTC.

This clone was counted once. The chain links TRBV18 to TRBJ1-2, with TRBD1 identical over 8 bases. Germline assignment: CDR1 KGHSH and CDR2 LQKENI. V lost 3 bases, J lost 0 bases, and 3 bases stayed unmatched. CDR3 length: 15 residues. CDR3 coding DNA: TGTGCCAGCTCACCCTTGGACAGGGCTAACTATGGCTACACCTTC. Its translation is CASSPLDRANYGYTF.

The chain has TRBV9 and TRBJ1-5; unclear D gene. CDR3 length: 13 amino acids. The germline V gene encodes CDR1 SGDLS and CDR2 YYNGEE. V gave up 4 bases and J gave up 5 bases, with 10 bases separating them. For the CDR3, the DNA is TGTGCCAGCAGCAGGGCCTGGGATCAGCCCCAGCATTTT. Translation gives CASSRAWDQPQHF.

The chain has TRBV28 and TRBJ1-2; no clear D. CDR3 length: 11 amino acids. From germline, CDR1 is MDHEN and CDR2 SYDVKM. V was trimmed by 10 bases and J by 4 bases, leaving 10 bases between them. The CDR3 region is CATPKPYGYTF. DNA of the CDR3: TGTGCCACCCCGAAGCCCTATGGCTACACCTTC.

The V and J genes are TRBV9 and TRBJ1-3, with D uncertain. Trimming pared 4 bases from V and 0 bases from J, leaving 17 bases between. The CDR3 extends over 17 amino acids. Germline assignment: CDR1 SGDLS and CDR2 YYNGEE. CDR3 in amino acids: CASSPLNSISSGNTIYF. The CDR3 nucleotides read TGTGCCAGCAGCCCCCTGAACAGCATCTCCTCTGGAAACACCATATATTTT. Full variable domain (remainder filled in from reference TRBV9 and TRBJ1-3): DSGVTQTPKHLITATGQRVTLRCSPRSGDLSVYWYQQSLDQGLQFLIQYYNGEERAKGNILERFSAQQFPDLHSELNLSSLELGDSALYFCASSPLNSISSGNTIYFGEGSWLTVV.

This clone was picked up one time. The chain carries TRBV3-1 (or the pseudogene TRBV3-2) and TRBJ1-2; perhaps TRBD1 as D (5 bases). The germline gives CDR1 LGHDT, CDR2 YNNKEL (reference sequence). The CDR3 length is 14 residues. Trimming removed 4 bases at V and 8 bases at J, with 17 bases between. The CDR3 DNA sequence: TGTGCCAGCAGCCTCGCCAGGGAACGTCGCGGCTACACCTTC. Amino acids: CASSLARERRGYTF.

V gene TRBV7-6 combines with J gene TRBJ2-7; 8 nucleotides match TRBD1. The CDR3 has 16 amino acids. CDR1 SGHVS and CDR2 FNYEAQ come from the germline V gene. With 1 base clipped from V and 5 bases from J, the junction kept 10 bases outside the gene matches. For the CDR3, the DNA is TGTGCCAGCAGCTTAGACTCCGGGACAGGAGGGGACGAGCAGTACTTC. Encoded protein: CASSLDSGTGGDEQYF.

The chain's CDR3 is CASPKDRGFGGYTF. In nucleotides, the CDR3 is TGTGCCAGCCCTAAGGACAGGGGCTTCGGCGGCTACACCTTC. V usage is TRBV28 and J usage is TRBJ1-2, with 9 bases matching TRBD1. The CDR3 runs 14 residues. The V and J ends lost 8 bases and 8 bases, in that order; junction bases with no gene match: 12. In germline, CDR1 is MDHEN, CDR2 SYDVKM.